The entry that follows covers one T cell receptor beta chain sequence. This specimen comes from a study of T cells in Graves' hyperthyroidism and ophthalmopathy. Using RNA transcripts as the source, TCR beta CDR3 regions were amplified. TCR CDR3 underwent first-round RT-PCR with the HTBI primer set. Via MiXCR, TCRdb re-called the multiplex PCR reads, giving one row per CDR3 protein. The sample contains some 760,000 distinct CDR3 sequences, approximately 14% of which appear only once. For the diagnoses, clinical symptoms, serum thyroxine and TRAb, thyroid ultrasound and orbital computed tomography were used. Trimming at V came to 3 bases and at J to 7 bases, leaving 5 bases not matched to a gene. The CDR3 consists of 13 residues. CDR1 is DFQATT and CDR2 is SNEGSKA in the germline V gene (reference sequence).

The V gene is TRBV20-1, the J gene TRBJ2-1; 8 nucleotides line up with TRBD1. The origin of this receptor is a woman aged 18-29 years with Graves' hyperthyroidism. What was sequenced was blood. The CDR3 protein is CSASLQGANEQFF. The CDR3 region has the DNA TGCAGTGCTAGTTTGCAGGGGGCTAATGAGCAGTTCTTC.